The 28 T cell receptor beta chains reported below all come from one sample, sequenced in a study of cytomegalovirus exposure and HLA in healthy donors. PCR primers comprised 60 Vbeta and 13 Jbeta primers. Profiled with immunoSEQ multiplex PCR; TCRdb holds only in-frame clones, not every one. Of about 78,000 clones in the sample, 80% were seen once. The sequencing input was PBMCs. The receptors stem from a woman in her forties or fifties in good health and CMV-seropositive.

This clone was counted a few times. The chain joins TRBV27 to TRBJ1-1; TRBD1 might be the D (5 bases). In germline, CDR1 is MNHEY, CDR2 SMNVEV (reference sequence). The CDR3 is 17 residues long. V was cut by 4 bases and J by 0 bases, with 18 bases left in between. In nucleotides, the CDR3 is TGTGCCAGCAGTTCCCTCTTCGGAGGGGCGTTGAACACTGAAGCTTTCTTT. Its translation: CASSSLFGGALNTEAFF.

The J gene is TRBJ1-1, the V gene TRBV7-9; 7 bases agree with TRBD1. V was clipped by 5 bases and J by 1 base; unmatched bases: 4. Germline V CDR1 and CDR2: SEHNR, FQNEAQ (reference sequence). CDR3 length: 14 residues. CDR3 in DNA: TGTGCCAGCAGCACTCGGGACAGGAACACTGAAGCTTTCTTT. It specifies CASSTRDRNTEAFF.

The sample holds one count of this clone. This sequence joins TRBV30 and TRBJ1-5; 8 bases are a match to TRBD1. CDR1 is GTSNPN and CDR2 is SVGIG in the germline V gene (reference sequence). Trimming removed 1 base from V and 4 bases from J; junction bases left unmatched: 0. The CDR3 consists of 13 residues. The chain's CDR3 is CAWSGQGNQPQHF. In DNA form, the CDR3 reads TGTGCCTGGAGTGGACAGGGGAATCAGCCCCAGCATTTT.

The chain combines TRBV6-4 with TRBJ2-3, with 9 bases lining up with TRBD2. Germline values: CDR1 MRHNA, CDR2 SNTAGT. The CDR3 spans 16 residues. Trimming removed 2 bases from V and 1 base from J; junction bases left unmatched: 4. Here the CDR3 DNA reads TGTGCCAGCAGTGACGGGTCTAGCGGGGGCACAGATACGCAGTATTTT. This translates into CASSDGSSGGTDTQYF.

CDR3 coding DNA: TGTGCCAGCAGTGAAGCGGGGACAGGGTGGTTATTCGAGGGCTACACCTTC. Translating it yields CASSEAGTGWLFEGYTF. The chain couples TRBV6-1 to TRBJ1-2, with 9 bases matching TRBD1. The CDR3 has 17 residues. V shed 0 bases and J 8 bases; nucleotides not matched to a gene: 13. Germline CDR1 is MNHNS and CDR2 is SASEGT.

The V and J genes are TRBV6-5 and TRBJ2-4; maybe TRBD1 (5 bases). Germline values: CDR1 MNHEY, CDR2 SVGAGI. The CDR3 length is 14 residues. Trimming cost V 5 bases and J 4 bases, with 12 bases left between them. The CDR3 DNA is TGTGCCAGCAGTCACCAGACAGATAAAAACATTCAGTACTTC. Translated, it gives CASSHQTDKNIQYF.

This clone came up a few times. The rearrangement uses TRBV19 and TRBJ2-5; 8 nucleotides match TRBD1. V dropped 5 bases and J dropped 3; count of bases not matched to a gene: 8. The CDR3 is made up of 15 amino acids. CDR1 is LNHDA and CDR2 is SQIVND in the germline V gene (reference sequence). The CDR3 DNA reads TGTGCCAGTAGTTACGCCGGGACAGGAGAAGAGACCCAGTACTTC. Protein: CASSYAGTGEETQYF.

The chain couples TRBV30 to TRBJ2-1, with D maybe TRBD2 (6 bases). This CDR3 has 14 amino acids. The V end was cut by 3 bases, the J end by 0 bases, with 9 bases between. The germline V gene encodes CDR1 GTSNPN and CDR2 SVGIG (reference sequence). CDR3 residues: CAWSLGSSYNEQFF. The DNA for the CDR3 is TGTGCCTGGAGCCTCGGGAGCTCCTACAATGAGCAGTTCTTC.

The V gene is TRBV30, the J gene TRBJ1-2; D gene unclear. This CDR3 is 12 amino acids long. Trimming shortened V by 6 bases and J by 2 bases, and 10 bases separated the two germline ends. The germline CDR1 and CDR2 sequences are GTSNPN and SVGIG (reference sequence). The CDR3 bases are TGTGCCTGTGTAGAGTTAAACTATGGCTACACCTTC. This sequence encodes CACVELNYGYTF.

The rearrangement joins TRBV5-6 to TRBJ1-6; D perhaps matches TRBD1 (6 bases). The CDR3 runs to 15 residues. Germline CDR1 reads SGHDT; CDR2 reads YYEEEE. The germline V and J ends were trimmed by 3 bases and 6 bases, with 13 bases remaining between them. This CDR3 reads CASSWGRGGNSPLHF. The CDR3 DNA reads as TGTGCCAGCAGCTGGGGCAGGGGCGGTAATTCACCCCTCCACTTT.

J is TRBJ2-1 and V is TRBV5-1, with 9 bases that match TRBD2. In germline, CDR1 is SGHRS, CDR2 YFSETQ. The V gene end was trimmed by 0 bases and the J gene end by 4 bases; junction bases not matched to a gene: 2. The CDR3 spans 15 residues. The CDR3 loop is CASSLGLAVYNEQFF. CDR3 DNA: TGCGCCAGCAGCTTGGGACTAGCGGTTTACAATGAGCAGTTCTTC.

The chain couples TRBV28 to TRBJ1-2; 7 bases are shared with TRBD1. Germline V gene lookup returns CDR1 MDHEN and CDR2 SYDVKM. V lost 7 bases to trimming and J lost 7 bases; unmatched junction nucleotides: 9. The CDR3 contains 13 residues. The CDR3 region has the DNA TGTGCCAGCACGTGGCAGGGGGGCTTTGGCTACACCTTC. As protein: CASTWQGGFGYTF.

The CDR3 reads CASRRTVGTEAFF. The CDR3 region has the DNA TGTGCCAGCAGGCGGACAGTGGGCACTGAAGCTTTCTTT. The genes are TRBV2 and TRBJ1-1; TRBD1 might be the D (6 bases). CDR1 is SNHLY, CDR2 FYNNEI, per germline. V lost 6 bases, J lost 4 bases, and 12 bases lay in between. This CDR3 is built from 13 residues.

This clone was detected only once. CDR3 sequence reads: CASSYSAGVSLEQYV. In nucleotides, the CDR3 is TGTGCCAGCAGTTACTCTGCGGGGGTATCACTCGAGCAGTACGTC. The chain has TRBV6-6 and TRBJ2-7; 7 bases map to TRBD2. CDR1 and CDR2 (germline): MNHNY, SVGAGI (reference sequence). With V trimmed by 0 bases and J by 6 bases, 8 bases remained unmatched. The CDR3 sequence is 15 residues long.

The chain recombines TRBV5-6 with TRBJ1-1; no clear D. Trimming shortened V by 1 base and J by 7 bases, and 11 bases separated the two germline ends. Germline V CDR1 and CDR2: SGHDT, YYEEEE. The CDR3 totals 13 residues. CDR3: CASSLRAGNEAFF. Written as DNA, the CDR3 is TGTGCCAGCAGCTTGAGGGCGGGCAATGAAGCTTTCTTT. The whole variable domain, filled in from reference TRBV5-6 and TRBJ1-1, reads DAGVTQSPTHLIKTRGQQVTLRCSPKSGHDTVSWYQQALGQGPQFIFQYYEEEERQRGNFPDRFSGHQFPNYSSELNVNALLLGDSALYLCASSLRAGNEAFFGQGTRLTVV.

This sequence joins TRBV10-3 and TRBJ2-7; 9 nucleotides match TRBD1. This CDR3 spans 14 amino acids. The germline V gene encodes CDR1 ENHRY and CDR2 SYGVKD. V shed 10 bases and J 6 bases; nucleotides not matched to a gene: 13. The CDR3 region is CATMSGTGSLEQYV. The CDR3 DNA sequence: TGTGCCACCATGTCAGGGACAGGGTCGCTCGAGCAGTACGTC.

The chain employs TRBV19 and TRBJ1-1, with 7 bases matching TRBD1. The CDR3 is made up of 13 amino acids. Unmatched junction bases numbered 1, after V lost 1 base and J lost 5 bases. CDR1 and CDR2 (germline): LNHDA, SQIVND (reference sequence). CDR3 protein: CASSIAGGTEAFF. CDR3 nucleotide sequence: TGTGCCAGTAGTATAGCAGGGGGGACTGAAGCTTTCTTT.

This chain connects TRBV2 to TRBJ2-5; D is undetermined. Between the trimmed V and J ends, which lost 4 bases and 6 bases, there was a span of 15 bases. There are 14 residues in the CDR3. Germline assignment: CDR1 SNHLY and CDR2 FYNNEI. The chain's CDR3 is CASSGLHRLKTQYF. In DNA form, the CDR3 reads TGTGCCAGCAGTGGGCTTCACCGATTAAAGACCCAGTACTTC.

This clone was counted a few times. The chain has TRBV28 and TRBJ2-7; weak D call: TRBD1 (6 bases). CDR3 length: 13 residues. Per germline, CDR1 MDHEN and CDR2 SYDVKM. V was cut by 4 bases and J by 2 bases, with 9 bases left in between. The CDR3 sequence: CASSSGVTYEQYV. The CDR3 DNA reads as TGTGCCAGCAGTTCAGGGGTTACCTACGAGCAGTACGTC.

The chain recombines TRBV7-9 with TRBJ1-2; 8 nucleotides match TRBD1. This CDR3 region has 15 residues. Trimming removed 5 bases from V and 2 bases from J; junction bases left unmatched: 7. Per germline, CDR1 SEHNR and CDR2 FQNEAQ (reference sequence). Here the CDR3 reads CASSADRGLNYGYTF. CDR3 nucleotide sequence: TGTGCCAGCAGCGCAGACAGGGGCCTAAACTATGGCTACACCTTC.

This chain joins TRBV4-2 and TRBJ1-6; D ambiguous. The CDR3 loop spans 13 amino acids. V shed 2 bases and J shed 7 bases, with 6 bases lying between them. Germline V gives CDR1 LGHNA, CDR2 YNFKEQ. The CDR3 DNA sequence: TGTGCCAGCAGCCAACAACGGAATTCACCCCTCCACTTT. Protein product: CASSQQRNSPLHF.

The chain couples TRBV6-1 to TRBJ1-4, with TRBD1 identical over 7 bases. The J segment lost 2 bases and the V segment lost 1 base, leaving 4 bases of the junction unmatched. This CDR3 spans 16 amino acids. CDR1 and CDR2 from the germline V gene are MNHNS and SASEGT. Here the CDR3 reads CASSEGQGGTNEKLFF. The CDR3, as DNA: TGTGCCAGCAGTGAAGGGCAGGGGGGTACTAATGAAAAACTGTTTTTT.

This rearrangement joins TRBV4-1 to TRBJ2-2; 9 bases are a match to TRBD2. CDR3 size: 17 residues. Germline CDR1 reads MGHRA; CDR2 reads YSYEKL. V trimming: 6 bases; J trimming: 4 bases; junction bases outside the gene matches: 12. The DNA of the CDR3 is TGCGCCAGCAGACTCTCCCTCCGCGGGGGGGGCACCGGGGAGCTGTTTTTT. It specifies CASRLSLRGGGTGELFF.

The V gene is TRBV5-1, the J gene TRBJ2-7; 7 bases are shared with TRBD2. V shed 4 bases, J shed 1 base, and the junction held 8 bases outside the gene matches. Germline CDR1 SGHRS, CDR2 YFSETQ. The CDR3 runs 15 residues. The CDR3 DNA is TGCGCCAGCAGCCCTCAGGGAGGGTCATCCTACGAGCAGTACTTC. Translating gives CASSPQGGSSYEQYF.

The V call is TRBV6-1, the J call TRBJ1-2; 8 bases map to TRBD1. With V trimmed by 2 bases and J by 7 bases, 9 bases remained unmatched. The CDR3 spans 15 residues. Germline V gene sequence: CDR1 MNHNS, CDR2 SASEGT. The chain's CDR3 is CASSESRQGLGGYTF. CDR3 nucleotides: TGTGCCAGCAGTGAAAGCCGACAGGGGTTGGGTGGCTACACCTTC.

The rearrangement joins TRBV7-9 to TRBJ2-7; 8 bases line up with TRBD1. Germline V CDR1 and CDR2: SEHNR, FQNEAQ (reference sequence). This CDR3 is 14 amino acids long. Trimming at V came to 5 bases and at J to 3 bases, leaving 6 bases not matched to a gene. The CDR3 here is CASSHRQGIYEQYF. The CDR3 DNA follows: TGTGCCAGCAGCCATAGACAGGGGATCTACGAGCAGTACTTC.

This sequence joins TRBV6-5 and TRBJ1-2, with TRBD1 matching over 7 bases. The germline CDR1 and CDR2 sequences are MNHEY and SVGAGI. This CDR3 has 15 amino acids. V trimming: 5 bases; J trimming: 8 bases; junction bases outside the gene matches: 14. CDR3 sequence reads: CASSPYGQDMGGYTF. CDR3 nucleotide sequence: TGTGCCAGCAGTCCCTATGGACAGGACATGGGGGGCTACACCTTC.

This chain connects TRBV27 to TRBJ1-4; TRBD1 aligns across 10 bases. V lost 5 bases and J lost 5; bases outside the gene matches: 5. Germline V gene lookup returns CDR1 MNHEY and CDR2 SMNVEV (reference sequence). The CDR3 covers 15 residues. CDR3 DNA sequence: TGTGCCAGCAGTCGCCGGACAGGGGGAAATGAAAAACTGTTTTTT. As protein: CASSRRTGGNEKLFF.